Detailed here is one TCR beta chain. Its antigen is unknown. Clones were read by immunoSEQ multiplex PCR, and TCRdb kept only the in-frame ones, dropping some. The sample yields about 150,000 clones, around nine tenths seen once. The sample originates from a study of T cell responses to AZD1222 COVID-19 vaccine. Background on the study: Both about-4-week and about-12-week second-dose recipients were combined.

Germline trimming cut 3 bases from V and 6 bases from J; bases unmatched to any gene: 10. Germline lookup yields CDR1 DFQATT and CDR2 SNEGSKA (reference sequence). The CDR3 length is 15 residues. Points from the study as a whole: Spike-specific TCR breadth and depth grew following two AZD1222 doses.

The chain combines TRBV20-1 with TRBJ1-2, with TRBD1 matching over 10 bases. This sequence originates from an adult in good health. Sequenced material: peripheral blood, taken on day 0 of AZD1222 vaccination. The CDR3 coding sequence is TGCAGTGCTAGTCCCCCGGGACAGGGGAACAATGGCTACACCTTC. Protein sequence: CSASPPGQGNNGYTF.